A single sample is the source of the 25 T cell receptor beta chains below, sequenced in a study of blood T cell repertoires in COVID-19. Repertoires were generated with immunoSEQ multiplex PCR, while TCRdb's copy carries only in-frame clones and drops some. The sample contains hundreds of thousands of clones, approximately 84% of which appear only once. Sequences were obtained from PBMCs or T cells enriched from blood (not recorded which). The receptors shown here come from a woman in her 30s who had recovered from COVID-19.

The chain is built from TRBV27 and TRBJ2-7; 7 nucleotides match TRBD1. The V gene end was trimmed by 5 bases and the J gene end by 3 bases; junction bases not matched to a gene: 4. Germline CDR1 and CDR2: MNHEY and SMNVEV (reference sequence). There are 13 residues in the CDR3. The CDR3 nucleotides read TGTGCCAGCAGTCCCCGACAGGGCTACGAGCAGTACTTC. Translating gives CASSPRQGYEQYF.

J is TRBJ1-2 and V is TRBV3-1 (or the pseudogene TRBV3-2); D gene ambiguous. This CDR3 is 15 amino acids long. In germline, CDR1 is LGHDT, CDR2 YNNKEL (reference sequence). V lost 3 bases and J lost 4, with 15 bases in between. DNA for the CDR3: TGTGCCAGCAGCCAGGCAGACGACTCCCTCTATGGCTACACCTTC. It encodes CASSQADDSLYGYTF.

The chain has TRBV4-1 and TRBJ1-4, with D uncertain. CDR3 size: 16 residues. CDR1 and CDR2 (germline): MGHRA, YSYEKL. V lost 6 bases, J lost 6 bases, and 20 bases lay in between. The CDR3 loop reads CASSVLFPSADEKLFF. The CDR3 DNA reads TGCGCCAGCAGTGTTCTGTTCCCCTCCGCGGATGAAAAACTGTTTTTT.

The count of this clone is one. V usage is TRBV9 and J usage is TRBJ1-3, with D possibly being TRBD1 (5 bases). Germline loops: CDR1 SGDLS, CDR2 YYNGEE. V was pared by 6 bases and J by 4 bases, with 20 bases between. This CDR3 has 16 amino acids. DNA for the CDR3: TGTGCCAGCACCTTCCAGGGTACAAGCCTCGGAAACACCATATATTTT. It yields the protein CASTFQGTSLGNTIYF. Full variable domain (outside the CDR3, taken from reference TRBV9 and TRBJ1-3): DSGVTQTPKHLITATGQRVTLRCSPRSGDLSVYWYQQSLDQGLQFLIQYYNGEERAKGNILERFSAQQFPDLHSELNLSSLELGDSALYFCASTFQGTSLGNTIYFGEGSWLTVV.

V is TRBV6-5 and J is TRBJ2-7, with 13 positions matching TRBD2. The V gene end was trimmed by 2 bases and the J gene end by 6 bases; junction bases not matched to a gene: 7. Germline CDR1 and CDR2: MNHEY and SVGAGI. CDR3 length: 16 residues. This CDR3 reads CASSYLGTSGVGEQYF. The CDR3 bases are TGTGCCAGCAGTTACCTCGGGACTAGCGGGGTGGGCGAGCAGTACTTC.

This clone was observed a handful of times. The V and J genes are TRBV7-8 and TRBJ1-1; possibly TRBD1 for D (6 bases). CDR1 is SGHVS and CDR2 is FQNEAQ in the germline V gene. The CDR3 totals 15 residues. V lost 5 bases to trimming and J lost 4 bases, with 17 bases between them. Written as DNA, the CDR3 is TGTGCCAGCAGCCCCAGTTGGGGGCAGATCACTGAAGCTTTCTTT. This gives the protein CASSPSWGQITEAFF. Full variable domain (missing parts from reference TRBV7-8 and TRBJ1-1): GAGVSQSPRYKVAKRGQDVALRCDPISGHVSLFWYQQALGQGPEFLTYFQNEAQLDKSGLPSDRFFAERPEGSVSTLKIQRTQQEDSAVYLCASSPSWGQITEAFFGQGTRLTVV.

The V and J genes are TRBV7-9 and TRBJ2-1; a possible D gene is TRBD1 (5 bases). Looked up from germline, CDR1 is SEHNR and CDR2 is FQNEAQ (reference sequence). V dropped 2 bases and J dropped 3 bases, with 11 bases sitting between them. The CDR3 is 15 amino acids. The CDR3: CASSLTAGNYNEQFF. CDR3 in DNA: TGTGCCAGCAGCTTAACGGCAGGGAACTACAATGAGCAGTTCTTC.

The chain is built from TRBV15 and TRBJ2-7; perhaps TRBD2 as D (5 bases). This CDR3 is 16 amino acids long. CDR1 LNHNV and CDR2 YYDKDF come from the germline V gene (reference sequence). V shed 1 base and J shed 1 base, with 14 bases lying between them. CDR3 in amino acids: CATSRAASEGSYEQYF. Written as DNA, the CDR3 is TGTGCCACCAGCAGAGCCGCCTCTGAGGGATCCTACGAGCAGTACTTC.

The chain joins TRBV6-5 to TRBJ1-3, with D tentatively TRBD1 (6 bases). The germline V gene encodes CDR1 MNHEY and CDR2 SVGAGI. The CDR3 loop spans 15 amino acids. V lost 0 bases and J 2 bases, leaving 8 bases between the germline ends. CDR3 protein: CASSYSGGPGNTIYF. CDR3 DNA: TGTGCCAGCAGTTACTCGGGGGGGCCTGGAAACACCATATATTTT.

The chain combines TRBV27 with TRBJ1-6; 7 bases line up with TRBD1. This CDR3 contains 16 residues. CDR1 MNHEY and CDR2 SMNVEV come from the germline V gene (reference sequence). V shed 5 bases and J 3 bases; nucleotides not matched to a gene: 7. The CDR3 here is CASSTPGQSYNSPLHF. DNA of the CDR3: TGTGCCAGCAGTACACCGGGACAGAGCTATAATTCACCCCTCCACTTT.

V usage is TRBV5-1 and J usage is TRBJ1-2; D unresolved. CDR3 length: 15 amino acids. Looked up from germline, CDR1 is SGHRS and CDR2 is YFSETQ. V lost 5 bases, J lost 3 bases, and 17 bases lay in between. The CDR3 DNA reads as TGCGCCAGCAGGGCAGGCCCTCATCCTGACTATGGCTACACCTTC. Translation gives CASRAGPHPDYGYTF.

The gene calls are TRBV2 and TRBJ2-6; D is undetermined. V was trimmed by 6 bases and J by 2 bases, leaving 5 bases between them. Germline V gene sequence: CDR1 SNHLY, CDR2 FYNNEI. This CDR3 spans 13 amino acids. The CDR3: CASRETGANVLTF. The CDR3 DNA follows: TGTGCCAGCAGAGAGACTGGGGCCAACGTCCTGACTTTC.

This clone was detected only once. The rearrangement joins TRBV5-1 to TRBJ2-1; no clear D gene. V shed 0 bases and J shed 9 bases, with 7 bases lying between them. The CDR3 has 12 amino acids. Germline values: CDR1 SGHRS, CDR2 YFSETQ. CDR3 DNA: TGCGCCAGCAGCTTGGTTCCGGGTGAGCAGTTCTTC. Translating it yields CASSLVPGEQFF.

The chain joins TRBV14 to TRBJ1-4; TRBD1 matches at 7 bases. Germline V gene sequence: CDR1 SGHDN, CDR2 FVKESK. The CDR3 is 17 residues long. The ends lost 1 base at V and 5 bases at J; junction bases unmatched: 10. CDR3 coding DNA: TGTGCCAGCAGCCAAGTAGGACAGGCACAACCGAATGAAAAACTGTTTTTT. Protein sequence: CASSQVGQAQPNEKLFF.

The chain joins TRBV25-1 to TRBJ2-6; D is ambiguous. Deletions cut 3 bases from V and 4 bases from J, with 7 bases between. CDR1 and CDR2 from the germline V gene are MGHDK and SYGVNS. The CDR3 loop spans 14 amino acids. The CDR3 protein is CASSDPSGANVLTF. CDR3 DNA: TGTGCCAGCAGTGACCCGAGCGGGGCCAACGTCCTGACTTTC. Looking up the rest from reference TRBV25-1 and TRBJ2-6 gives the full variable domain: EADIYQTPRYLVIGTGKKITLECSQTMGHDKMYWYQQDPGMELHLIHYSYGVNSTEKGDLSSESTVSRIRTEHFPLTLESARPSHTSQYLCASSDPSGANVLTFGAGSRLTVL.

In nucleotides, the CDR3 is TGTGCCAGCAGCTTAGACGGGTTGAACACTGAAGCTTTCTTT. Translating gives CASSLDGLNTEAFF. The chain uses TRBV7-9 and TRBJ1-1; D is unresolved. Looked up from germline, CDR1 is SEHNR and CDR2 is FQNEAQ (reference sequence). The V and J ends lost 1 base and 0 bases respectively, with 6 bases between them. The CDR3 extends over 14 amino acids. Drawing the rest from reference TRBV7-9 and TRBJ1-1, the complete variable domain is DTGVSQNPRHKITKRGQNVTFRCDPISEHNRLYWYRQTLGQGPEFLTYFQNEAQLEKSRLLSDRFSAERPKGSFSTLEIQRTEQGDSAMYLCASSLDGLNTEAFFGQGTRLTVV.

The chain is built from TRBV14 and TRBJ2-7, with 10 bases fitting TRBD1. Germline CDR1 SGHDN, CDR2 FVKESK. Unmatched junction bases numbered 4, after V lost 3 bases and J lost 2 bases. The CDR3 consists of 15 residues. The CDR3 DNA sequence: TGTGCCAGCAGCCATCGCGGACAGGGGGCCTACGAGCAGTACTTC. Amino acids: CASSHRGQGAYEQYF.

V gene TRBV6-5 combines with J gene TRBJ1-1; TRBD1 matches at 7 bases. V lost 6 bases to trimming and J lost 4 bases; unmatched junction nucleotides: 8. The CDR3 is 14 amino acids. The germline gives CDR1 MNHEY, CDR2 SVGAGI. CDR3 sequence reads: CASSQDRVSTEAFF. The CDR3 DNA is TGTGCCAGCAGCCAAGACAGGGTCAGCACTGAAGCTTTCTTT.

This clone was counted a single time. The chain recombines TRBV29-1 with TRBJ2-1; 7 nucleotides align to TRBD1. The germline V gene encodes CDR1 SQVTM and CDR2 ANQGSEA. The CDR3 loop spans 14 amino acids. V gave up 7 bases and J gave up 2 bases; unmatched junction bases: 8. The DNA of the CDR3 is TGCAGCGCCCTCCGGACAGGCACCTACAATGAGCAGTTCTTC. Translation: CSALRTGTYNEQFF.

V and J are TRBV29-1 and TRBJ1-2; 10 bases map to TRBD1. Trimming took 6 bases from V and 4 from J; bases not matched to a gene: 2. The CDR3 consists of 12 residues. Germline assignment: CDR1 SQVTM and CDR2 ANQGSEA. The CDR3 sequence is CSVGDRGYGYTF. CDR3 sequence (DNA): TGCAGCGTAGGGGACAGGGGCTATGGCTACACCTTC.

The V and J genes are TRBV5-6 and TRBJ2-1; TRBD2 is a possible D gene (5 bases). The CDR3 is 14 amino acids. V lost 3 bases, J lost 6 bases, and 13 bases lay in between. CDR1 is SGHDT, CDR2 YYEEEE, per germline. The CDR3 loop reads CASSSGIGVNEQFF. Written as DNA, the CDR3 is TGTGCCAGCAGCTCCGGGATTGGGGTCAATGAGCAGTTCTTC. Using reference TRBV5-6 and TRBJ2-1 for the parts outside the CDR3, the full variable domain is DAGVTQSPTHLIKTRGQQVTLRCSPKSGHDTVSWYQQALGQGPQFIFQYYEEEERQRGNFPDRFSGHQFPNYSSELNVNALLLGDSALYLCASSSGIGVNEQFFGPGTRLTVL.

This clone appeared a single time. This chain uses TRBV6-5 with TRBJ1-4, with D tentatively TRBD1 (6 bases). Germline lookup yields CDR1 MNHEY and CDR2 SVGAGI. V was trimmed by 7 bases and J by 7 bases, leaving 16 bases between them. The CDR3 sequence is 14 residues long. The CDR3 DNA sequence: TGTGCCAGCACCCTCCGGGGGGCGGGTGAAAAACTGTTTTTT. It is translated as CASTLRGAGEKLFF.

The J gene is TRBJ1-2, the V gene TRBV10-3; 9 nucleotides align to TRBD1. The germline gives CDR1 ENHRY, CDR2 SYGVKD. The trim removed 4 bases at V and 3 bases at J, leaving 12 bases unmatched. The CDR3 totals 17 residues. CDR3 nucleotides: TGTGCCATCAGTGTGGCACCCGGGACAGGGTCGGACTATGGCTACACCTTC. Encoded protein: CAISVAPGTGSDYGYTF.

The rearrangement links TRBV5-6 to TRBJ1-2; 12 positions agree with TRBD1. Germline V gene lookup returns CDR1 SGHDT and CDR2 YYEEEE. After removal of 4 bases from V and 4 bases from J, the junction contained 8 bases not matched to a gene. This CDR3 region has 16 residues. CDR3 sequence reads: CASSIGTGGTGYGYTF. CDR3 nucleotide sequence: TGTGCCAGCAGCATAGGGACAGGGGGCACTGGCTATGGCTACACCTTC.

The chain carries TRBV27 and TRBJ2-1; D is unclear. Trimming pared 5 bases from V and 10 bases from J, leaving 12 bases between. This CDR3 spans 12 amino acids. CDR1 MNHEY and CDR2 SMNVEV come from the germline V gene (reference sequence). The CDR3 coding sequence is TGTGCCAGCAGTGAGACACCCACAGAGCAGTTCTTC. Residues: CASSETPTEQFF.